The 31 T cell receptor beta chains below come from one sample, sequenced in a study of blood T cells in healthy people across ages. Primers used in a second PCR of about 6 to 12 cycles were a sample-barcoded 5' primer and a J-beta primer mix. TCRdb used MiXCR to reprocess the 5' RACE reads, holding one entry per CDR3 protein. The repertoire holds approximately 1,700,000 distinct CDR3 sequences, with roughly two fifths as singletons. The sample consisted of blood. These receptors originate from a human donor in good health.

This chain links TRBV25-1 with TRBJ2-7, with a weak D call TRBD2 (6 bases). The CDR3 loop spans 16 amino acids. CDR1 is MGHDK and CDR2 is SYGVNS in the germline V gene. V lost 3 bases to trimming and J lost 2 bases, with 17 bases between them. The CDR3 is CASSDAAGKGAYEQYF. The CDR3 nucleotides read TGTGCCAGCAGTGATGCGGCGGGGAAGGGAGCCTACGAGCAGTACTTC.

The chain has TRBV7-2 and TRBJ2-3; perhaps TRBD2 as D (6 bases). The germline V gene encodes CDR1 SGHTA and CDR2 FQGNSA. This CDR3 region has 16 residues. Trimming removed 5 bases at V and 1 base at J, with 16 bases between. The CDR3 DNA reads TGTGCCAGCAGCCGTTCGCGGACGGGGGGCACAGATACGCAGTATTTT. Its translation: CASSRSRTGGTDTQYF.

V usage is TRBV5-1 and J usage is TRBJ2-3; tentatively, D is TRBD2 (5 bases). Trimming stripped 4 bases from V and 5 bases from J, with 14 bases between. The V gene's germline CDR1 is SGHRS and CDR2 YFSETQ. There are 14 residues in the CDR3. CDR3 in DNA: TGCGCCAGCAGCCCAACTAGTTCGGGAGATACGCAGTATTTT. It yields the protein CASSPTSSGDTQYF.

This clonotype was detected many times. The V call is TRBV7-2, the J call TRBJ2-1; D might be TRBD2 (5 bases). Trimming cost V 6 bases and J 10 bases, with 10 bases left between them. In germline, CDR1 is SGHTA, CDR2 FQGNSA. This CDR3 has 11 amino acids. As DNA, the CDR3 is TGTGCCAGCAGTTTCGGACTCGAGCAGTTCTTC. Its protein product is CASSFGLEQFF.

The rearrangement uses TRBV20-1 and TRBJ2-7, with a tentative D call TRBD1 (6 bases). From germline, CDR1 is DFQATT and CDR2 SNEGSKA (reference sequence). The V end lost 6 bases, the J end lost 2 bases, and 23 bases lay between the germline ends. There are 16 residues in the CDR3. Written as DNA, the CDR3 is TGCAGTGCCCCGAAACGACCCGGGACACAGACCTACGAGCAGTACTTC. Its protein product is CSAPKRPGTQTYEQYF.

This clonotype was seen a handful of times. The CDR3 nucleotides are TGCGCCAGCAGCCATTCATGGGATCCAGAACGTAGTGAGCAGTTCTTC. This codes for CASSHSWDPERSEQFF. The chain carries TRBV4-3 and TRBJ2-1; D is unresolved. CDR1 is LGHNA and CDR2 is YSLEER in the germline V gene. The V gene lost 3 bases and the J gene lost 9 bases, with 21 bases spanning the gap. The CDR3 covers 16 residues.

The J gene is TRBJ2-3, the V gene TRBV19; D remains ambiguous. The CDR3 is 11 residues long. CDR1 and CDR2 (germline): LNHDA, SQIVND (reference sequence). In nucleotides, the CDR3 is TGTGGCACTTCCTCTTGGGATACGCAGTATTTT. Translated: CGTSSWDTQYF.

The rearrangement uses TRBV5-1 and TRBJ2-1; D is uncertain. The CDR3 is 14 amino acids. Germline V gene data show CDR1 as SGHRS and CDR2 as YFSETQ. The V end was cut by 4 bases, the J end by 3 bases, with 11 bases between. CDR3 nucleotides: TGCGCCAGCAGCCCCTCCGCAAACTACAATGAGCAGTTCTTC. Its protein is CASSPSANYNEQFF.

The chain employs TRBV20-1 and TRBJ2-3; D ambiguous. The CDR3 totals 12 residues. CDR1 is DFQATT and CDR2 is SNEGSKA in the germline V gene (reference sequence). V shed 0 bases and J shed 2 bases, with 3 bases lying between them. The CDR3 bases are TGCAGTGCTAGAGAGGTCACAGATACGCAGTATTTT. It is translated as CSAREVTDTQYF.

J is TRBJ2-1 and V is TRBV12-3 or TRBV12-4; no definite D call. The V end lost 5 bases, the J end lost 5 bases, and 16 bases lay between the germline ends. This CDR3 is 15 amino acids long. The CDR3 DNA reads TGTGCCAGCAGTCGCACCCTGAGTAACCACAATGAGCAGTTCTTC. It encodes CASSRTLSNHNEQFF.

In this sample, this clonotype turned up many times. The genes are TRBV7-3 and TRBJ2-5, with D maybe TRBD2 (5 bases). The V gene lost 5 bases and the J gene lost 5 bases, with 15 bases spanning the gap. The length of the CDR3 is 14 residues. Germline V lookup: CDR1 SGHTA, CDR2 FQGTGA. This CDR3 reads CASSRARGSETQYF. CDR3 DNA: TGTGCCAGCAGCCGAGCGAGAGGGTCGGAGACCCAGTACTTC. The full variable domain, its missing parts supplied by reference TRBV7-3 and TRBJ2-5, is GAGVSQTPSNKVTEKGKYVELRCDPISGHTALYWYRQSLGQGPEFLIYFQGTGAADDSGLPNDRFFAVRPEGSVSTLKIQRTERGDSAVYLCASSRARGSETQYFGPGTRLLVL.

This clonotype was observed a few times. The rearrangement uses TRBV15 and TRBJ1-5, with D perhaps matching TRBD1 (5 bases). This CDR3 is 13 amino acids long. The V end lost 5 bases, the J end lost 4 bases, and 9 bases lay between the germline ends. Germline CDR1 is LNHNV and CDR2 is YYDKDF (reference sequence). This chain's CDR3 is CATSGGGNQPQHF. As DNA, the CDR3 is TGTGCCACCAGCGGGGGAGGGAATCAGCCCCAGCATTTT.

This chain connects TRBV7-2 to TRBJ1-2, with 7 bases aligning to TRBD1. CDR1 SGHTA and CDR2 FQGNSA come from the germline V gene. The junction had 5 bases not matched to a gene; V was cut back by 5 bases and J by 8 bases. This CDR3 comprises 12 residues. The CDR3 DNA reads TGTGCCAGCAGCACCAACAGGGGAGGCTACACCTTC. This translates into CASSTNRGGYTF.

The V and J genes are TRBV7-8 and TRBJ2-3, with D hard to call. The CDR3 contains 14 residues. Deletions cut 5 bases from V and 1 base from J, with 10 bases between. The germline V gene encodes CDR1 SGHVS and CDR2 FQNEAQ. The CDR3 coding sequence is TGTGCCAGCAGCCGGAACAGCCGCACAGATACGCAGTATTTT. Translating it yields CASSRNSRTDTQYF.

This clonotype was seen a few times. The CDR3 DNA is TGCAGTGCCGACAGGGGCGTTGCGAACACTGAAGCTTTCTTT. It encodes CSADRGVANTEAFF. V usage is TRBV20-1 and J usage is TRBJ1-1; TRBD1 aligns across 8 bases. Germline V gene lookup returns CDR1 DFQATT and CDR2 SNEGSKA (reference sequence). After removal of 6 bases from V and 1 base from J, the junction contained 7 bases not matched to a gene. This CDR3 spans 14 amino acids.

A few counts support this clonotype. The chain uses TRBV20-1 and TRBJ2-5, with 10 bases lining up with TRBD1. CDR1 is DFQATT and CDR2 is SNEGSKA in the germline V gene (reference sequence). The ends lost 6 bases at V and 4 bases at J; junction bases unmatched: 11. The CDR3 has 15 residues. The CDR3 loop is CSASIRTGGAETQYF. CDR3 DNA sequence: TGCAGTGCCTCAATTCGGACAGGGGGGGCAGAGACCCAGTACTTC.

J is TRBJ2-3 and V is TRBV29-1, with TRBD2 matching over 8 bases. V shed 7 bases, J shed 1 base, and the junction held 4 bases outside the gene matches. The CDR3 is 13 residues long. Germline V CDR1 and CDR2: SQVTM, ANQGSEA. CDR3 protein: CSAHSGGTDTQYF. The CDR3 DNA reads TGCAGCGCTCATAGCGGGGGCACAGATACGCAGTATTTT.

This sequence joins TRBV20-1 and TRBJ2-5; 9 nucleotides align to TRBD2. This CDR3 has 15 amino acids. The junction had 4 bases not matched to a gene; V was cut back by 1 base and J by 1 base. Germline CDR1 and CDR2: DFQATT and SNEGSKA (reference sequence). The chain's CDR3 is CSARVTSGPQETQYF. CDR3 in DNA: TGCAGTGCTAGAGTAACTAGCGGGCCCCAAGAGACCCAGTACTTC.

J is TRBJ2-1 and V is TRBV4-3; 10 bases agree with TRBD2. The CDR3 has 15 amino acids. Germline CDR1 reads LGHNA; CDR2 reads YSLEER. The V segment lost 3 bases and the J segment 7 bases; nucleotides outside the gene matches: 6. CDR3 amino acids: CASSHLASGGNEQFF. CDR3 bases: TGCGCCAGCAGCCATTTAGCTAGCGGGGGAAATGAGCAGTTCTTC.

CDR3 sequence: CASTSSRDRFYEQYF. CDR3 bases: TGCGCCAGCACCTCTAGTCGGGACAGGTTCTACGAGCAGTACTTC. This chain links TRBV5-1 with TRBJ2-7; 8 nucleotides align to TRBD1. Germline V gene data show CDR1 as SGHRS and CDR2 as YFSETQ. V lost 6 bases and J lost 3; bases outside the gene matches: 11. There are 15 residues in the CDR3.

V gene TRBV7-2 combines with J gene TRBJ2-3, with D perhaps TRBD1 (6 bases). This CDR3 contains 15 residues. Trimming left V 6 bases short and J 0 bases short, with 13 bases between. Per germline, CDR1 SGHTA and CDR2 FQGNSA. The CDR3 loop is CASRHRGQSTDTQYF. Here the CDR3 DNA reads TGTGCCAGCAGACACCGGGGACAAAGCACAGATACGCAGTATTTT.

V gene TRBV20-1 combines with J gene TRBJ1-5; weak D call: TRBD1 (6 bases). Germline CDR1 is DFQATT and CDR2 is SNEGSKA (reference sequence). The V end lost 5 bases, the J end lost 5 bases, and 19 bases lay between the germline ends. CDR3 length: 15 amino acids. CDR3 DNA sequence: TGCAGTGCTGCCCTAGGACAGAGTCAAGATCAGCCCCAGCATTTT. This gives the protein CSAALGQSQDQPQHF.

The rearrangement joins TRBV7-8 to TRBJ2-7; D is undetermined. The J call may be in error: the DNA end matches TRBJ2-5 better. Germline V lookup: CDR1 SGHVS, CDR2 FQNEAQ. The CDR3 has 14 residues. For the CDR3, the DNA is TGTGCCAGCAGCGACCTTCCCTTCATAGAGACCCAGTACTTC. Its translation: CASSDLPFIETQYF.

The chain couples TRBV30 to TRBJ1-2; 8 bases are shared with TRBD1. The germline V gene encodes CDR1 GTSNPN and CDR2 SVGIG (reference sequence). The V segment lost 3 bases and the J segment 5 bases; nucleotides outside the gene matches: 8. CDR3 length: 14 residues. CDR3 sequence (DNA): TGTGCCTGGAGCCCCGACAGGGGAGCTTATGGCTACACCTTC. Translating gives CAWSPDRGAYGYTF.

The CDR3 region is CASSSSTAMNTEAFF. DNA for the CDR3: TGCGCCAGCAGCTCATCGACAGCAATGAACACTGAAGCTTTCTTT. The chain recombines TRBV5-1 with TRBJ1-1; D might be TRBD1 (5 bases). CDR3 length: 15 amino acids. Germline CDR1 SGHRS, CDR2 YFSETQ. Trimming removed 3 bases at V and 0 bases at J, with 12 bases between. Together with reference TRBV5-1 and TRBJ1-1, the CDR3 gives the full variable domain: KAGVTQTPRYLIKTRGQQVTLSCSPISGHRSVSWYQQTPGQGLQFLFEYFSETQRNKGNFPGRFSGRQFSNSRSEMNVSTLELGDSALYLCASSSSTAMNTEAFFGQGTRLTVV.

This clonotype was observed a few times. This chain joins TRBV6-2 or TRBV6-3 and TRBJ2-5, with 7 bases that match TRBD2. J gave up 4 bases and V 7 bases, and 12 bases lay outside the gene matches. The CDR3 runs to 15 residues. Germline V gene data show CDR1 as MNHEY and CDR2 as SVGEGT. CDR3 protein: CASTPLAPYRETQYF. The CDR3 DNA sequence: TGTGCCAGCACCCCACTAGCGCCGTACCGAGAGACCCAGTACTTC.

The CDR3 DNA reads TGCAGCGTTGATGGGGGTAACACTGAAGCTTTCTTT. It is translated as CSVDGGNTEAFF. The genes are TRBV29-1 and TRBJ1-1, with a weak D call TRBD1 (5 bases). V lost 3 bases and J lost 2, with 7 bases in between. Germline CDR1 is SQVTM and CDR2 is ANQGSEA. This CDR3 has 12 residues.

This sequence joins TRBV7-9 and TRBJ2-3; no firm D call. The CDR3 is made up of 15 amino acids. The germline V gene encodes CDR1 SEHNR and CDR2 FQNEAQ (reference sequence). V was trimmed by 4 bases and J by 4 bases, leaving 15 bases between them. The CDR3 protein is CASSSPEDRPDTQYF. CDR3 nucleotide sequence: TGTGCCAGCAGCTCCCCAGAGGACCGTCCAGATACGCAGTATTTT.

This sequence joins TRBV6-5 and TRBJ1-5; unclear D gene. From germline, CDR1 is MNHEY and CDR2 SVGAGI. CDR3 length: 16 residues. Trimming removed 3 bases at V and 0 bases at J, with 12 bases between. The CDR3 spells CASSYAPTRSNQPQHF. The CDR3 DNA reads TGTGCCAGCAGTTATGCCCCAACCCGTAGCAATCAGCCCCAGCATTTT.

About this clonotype: A much larger clone lies a single base off, so this may be a read error. As DNA, the CDR3 is TGCAGTGCTAGGGTCGGGGATAGCACAGATACGCAGTATTTT. It yields the protein CSARVGDSTDTQYF. The J gene is TRBJ2-3, the V gene TRBV20-1; weak D call: TRBD2 (5 bases). The V end lost 3 bases, the J end lost 0 bases, and 10 bases lay between the germline ends. This CDR3 region has 14 residues. In germline, CDR1 is DFQATT, CDR2 SNEGSKA (reference sequence).

This chain connects TRBV6-2 or TRBV6-3 to TRBJ1-6, with D possibly matching TRBD1 (5 bases). CDR1 is MNHEY, CDR2 SVGEGT, per germline. This CDR3 spans 14 amino acids. V lost 6 bases, J lost 7 bases, and 13 bases lay in between. Written as DNA, the CDR3 is TGTGCCAGCAGGTGGACCCAGGGAAATTCACCCCTCCACTTT. This gives the protein CASRWTQGNSPLHF.